The T cell receptor (beta chain) described here comes from a study of beta chain features in type 1 diabetes. Study details: Patients looked much like healthy donors when it came to age, gender and cell yields.

Trimming cost V 4 bases and J 6 bases; bases outside gene matches: 3. CDR1 is SGHRS and CDR2 is YFSETQ in the germline V gene. The CDR3 is made up of 13 amino acids. Every bit of the isolated RNA underwent reverse transcription, so sequencing read expressed TCRB transcripts. Only in-frame clones appear in the TCRdb table, and some are missing; sequencing was by immunoSEQ multiplex PCR. Here the sample spans 310,000 or so clones, 14% to 15% being singletons. This clone was counted a few times. Its antigen remains unknown. CD45RO/CCR7/CD25/CD127/CD95/CD27 staining was used to isolate CD4+ naive, central memory, regulatory and stem cell-like memory cells by sorting. General observations from the study: In cDNA sequencing, cells with high TCR expression could be over-represented. Patients with Type 1 diabetes showed moderately but significantly shorter TCRB CDR3s in all four CD4+ subsets.

The chain recombines TRBV5-1 with TRBJ2-2; 7 bases fit TRBD1. The clonotype originates from a man aged 18 to 30 with type 1 diabetes. Source material: naive CD4+ T cells from blood. CDR3 in DNA: TGCGCCAGCAGCGAAGGGGGCTCCGGGGAGCTGTTTTTT. Translated: CASSEGGSGELFF.